A selection of T cell receptor beta chains follows, all from one sample in a study of T-cell reconstitution after alpha-beta-depleted transplantation in children. TCRdb re-called the PCR reads with MiXCR, one entry per CDR3 protein. The sample records approximately 250,000 distinct CDR3 sequences, roughly 23% being singletons. The material was PBMCs, obtained before TCRalphabeta/CD19-depleted stem cell transplant. These receptor sequences come from a girl aged 2-9 years with Fanconi anemia, due to receive a stem cell transplant. Each CDR3 is given with its conserved first and last residue. The D gene is left open where the match is weak. Clone sizes are given selectively: once, few, many, or a class where the clone is expanded.

V	size	D	length	J	CDR3	DNA
TRBV4-2	many	TRBD1	15	TRBJ2-7	CASRDSTGASYEQYF	TGTGCCAGCAGGGACAGCACAGGGGCCTCCTACGAGCAGTACTTC
TRBV7-2	many	NA	12	TRBJ2-1	CASSHWGNEQFF	TGTGCCAGCAGCCACTGGGGCAATGAGCAGTTCTTC
TRBV12-3/TRBV12-4	many	NA	12	TRBJ1-1	CATVPQNTEAFF	TGTGCCACTGTTCCCCAAAACACTGAAGCTTTCTTT
TRBV29-1	many	NA	13	TRBJ2-1	CSVVPSPYNEQFF	TGCAGCGTTGTTCCTAGCCCCTACAATGAGCAGTTCTTC
TRBV27	NA	NA	14	TRBJ1-3	CASSLSFSGNTIYF	TGTGCCAGCAGTTTATCGTTCTCTGGAAACACCATATATTTT
TRBV21-1	once	NA	14	TRBJ1-1	CASSKDRGNTEAFF	TGTGCCAGCAGCAAAGATAGGGGGAACACTGAAGCTTTCTTT
TRBV29-1	few	NA	12	TRBJ2-7	CSVALDSQVEYF	TGCAGCGTCGCATTGGACAGCCAAGTGGAGTACTTC
TRBV12-3/TRBV12-4	NA	TRBD1	13	TRBJ1-6	CAGSTGGNSPLHF	TGTGCCGGTTCCACAGGGGGTAATTCACCCCTCCACTTT
TRBV6-1	many	TRBD1	14	TRBJ2-7	CASKGTGGIYEQYF	TGTGCCAGCAAAGGGACAGGGGGAATCTACGAGCAGTACTTC
TRBV5-1	few	NA	14	TRBJ2-7	CASSTFSGSGEQYF	TGCGCCAGCAGCACATTTTCCGGGAGTGGCGAGCAGTACTTC
TRBV20-1	few	TRBD2	16	TRBJ2-2	CSASEPAGVNTGELFF	TGCAGTGCTAGCGAACCAGCGGGAGTGAACACCGGGGAGCTGTTTTTT
TRBV20-1	many	NA	13	TRBJ2-1	CSARASVSNEQFF	TGCAGTGCTAGAGCAAGCGTGAGTAATGAGCAGTTCTTC
TRBV29-1	many	TRBD1	16	TRBJ2-7	CSAPRPGTVASYEQYF	TGCAGCGCCCCCCGTCCGGGGACAGTTGCCTCCTACGAGCAGTACTTC
TRBV20-1	NA	TRBD2	17	TRBJ2-3	CSARDLLTSGFTDTQYF	TGCAGTGCTAGAGATCTTCTGACTAGCGGATTCACAGATACGCAGTATTTT
TRBV29-1	many	NA	12	TRBJ2-1	CSAVISYNEQFF	TGCAGCGCTGTTATCTCCTACAATGAGCAGTTCTTC
TRBV23-1	NA	NA	12	TRBJ2-7	CASSGASYEQYF	TGCGCCAGCAGCGGGGCATCCTACGAGCAGTACTTC
TRBV10-3	many	NA	14	TRBJ2-7	CAISEKDSHYEQYF	TGTGCCATCAGTGAGAAGGACTCTCACTACGAGCAGTACTTC
TRBV20-1	NA	NA	12	TRBJ2-5	CSARSYGETQYF	TGCAGTGCTAGGTCGTACGGGGAGACCCAGTACTTC
TRBV6-1	many	NA	15	TRBJ1-2	CASSENVSWDYGYTF	TGTGCCAGCAGTGAGAATGTTAGCTGGGACTATGGCTACACCTTC
TRBV11-3	once	TRBD2	16	TRBJ2-1	CASSPKGRGRANEQFF	TGTGCCAGCAGTCCAAAAGGTCGCGGGAGGGCCAATGAGCAGTTCTTC
TRBV25-1	NA	NA	15	TRBJ2-3	CASSEPRQGTDTQYF	TGTGCCAGCAGTGAACCTCGGCAGGGCACAGATACGCAGTATTTT
TRBV12-3/TRBV12-4	few	NA	15	TRBJ2-1	CASSLTNGPVNEQFF	TGTGCCAGCAGTTTAACGAATGGTCCCGTCAATGAGCAGTTCTTC
TRBV7-3	few	NA	20	TRBJ2-6	CASSPLTVGGIGSGANVLTF	TGTGCCAGCAGCCCACTGACTGTAGGGGGAATCGGCTCTGGGGCCAACGTCCTGACTTTC
TRBV4-2	NA	TRBD2	16	TRBJ2-5	CASSQEELAGVETQYF	TGTGCCAGCAGCCAAGAGGAGCTAGCGGGAGTGGAGACCCAGTACTTC
TRBV4-1	few	TRBD2	18	TRBJ2-1	CASSHASGGLSSYNEQFF	TGCGCCAGCAGCCATGCTAGCGGGGGGCTGAGCTCCTACAATGAGCAGTTCTTC
TRBV12-3/TRBV12-4	many	NA	13	TRBJ2-3	CASSLLTTDTQYF	TGTGCCAGCAGTCTCCTCACCACAGATACGCAGTATTTT
TRBV7-9	few	NA	9	TRBJ1-1	CASSFGGFF	TGTGCCAGCAGCTTCGGGGGTTTCTTT
TRBV11-2	NA	NA	13	TRBJ2-7	CASSLAIAREQYF	TGTGCCAGCAGCTTAGCGATTGCGAGGGAGCAGTACTTC